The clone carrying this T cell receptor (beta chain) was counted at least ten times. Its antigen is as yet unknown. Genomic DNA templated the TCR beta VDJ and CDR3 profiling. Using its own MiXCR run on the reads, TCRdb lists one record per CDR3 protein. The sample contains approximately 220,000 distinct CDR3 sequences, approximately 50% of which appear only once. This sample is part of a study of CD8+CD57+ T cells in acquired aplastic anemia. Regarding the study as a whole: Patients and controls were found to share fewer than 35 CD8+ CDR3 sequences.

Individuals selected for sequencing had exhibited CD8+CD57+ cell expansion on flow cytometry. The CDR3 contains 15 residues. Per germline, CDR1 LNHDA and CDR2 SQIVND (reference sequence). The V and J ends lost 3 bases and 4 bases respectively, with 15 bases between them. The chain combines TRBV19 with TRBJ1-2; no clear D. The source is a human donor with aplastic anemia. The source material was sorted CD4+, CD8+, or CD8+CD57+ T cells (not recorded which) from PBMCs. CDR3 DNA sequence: TGTGCCAGTAGTATTCGACCGAGAATCTTCTATGGCTACACCTTC. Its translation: CASSIRPRIFYGYTF.